The clone carrying this TCR beta chain was found a few times. What it binds is unknown. TCRdb re-called the reads through MiXCR, storing one row per CDR3 protein. Of about 770,000 distinct CDR3 sequences detected, 25% to 30% appear once; the ten largest clones hold around 14%. This entry is derived from a study of T cell repertoires in cytomegalovirus infection. The CDR3 runs 18 residues. Germline CDR1 reads SEHNR; CDR2 reads FQNEAQ (reference sequence). The trim removed 0 bases at V and 2 bases at J, leaving 11 bases unmatched. The receptor's source is a human donor in good health (CMV status not recorded). Some clones in this sample may be carry-over from other donors' samples. The rearrangement joins TRBV7-9 to TRBJ2-5; TRBD2 agrees at 8 bases. The input for sequencing was cultured CD8+ T cells from PBMCs, taken from culture after CMV antigen stimulation. The CDR3 nucleotides are TGTGCCAGCAGCTTAGCCCTTAAGTTGGCGGGGGGACAAGAGACCCAGTACTTC. Its translation is CASSLALKLAGGQETQYF.